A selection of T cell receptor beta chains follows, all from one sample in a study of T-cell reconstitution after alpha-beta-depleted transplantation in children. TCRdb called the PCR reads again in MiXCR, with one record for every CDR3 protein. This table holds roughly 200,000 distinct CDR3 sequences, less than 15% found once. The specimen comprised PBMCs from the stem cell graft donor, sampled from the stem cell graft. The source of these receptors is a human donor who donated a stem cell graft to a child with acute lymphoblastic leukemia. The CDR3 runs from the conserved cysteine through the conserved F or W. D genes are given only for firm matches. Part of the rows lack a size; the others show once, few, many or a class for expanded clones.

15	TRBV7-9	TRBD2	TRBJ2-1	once	CASSLGGLAGNEQFF	TGTGCCAGCAGCTTAGGGGGACTAGCGGGAAATGAGCAGTTCTTC
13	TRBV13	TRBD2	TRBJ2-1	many	CASSSGTTGEQFF	TGTGCCAGCAGTAGCGGGACCACCGGTGAGCAGTTCTTC
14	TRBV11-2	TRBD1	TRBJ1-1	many	CASSSRQGPKVAFF	TGTGCCAGCAGCTCACGACAGGGCCCGAAAGTGGCTTTCTTT
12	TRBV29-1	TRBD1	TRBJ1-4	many	CSVLQGAEKLFF	TGCAGCGTTCTTCAGGGGGCGGAAAAACTGTTTTTT
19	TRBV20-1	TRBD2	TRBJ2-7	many	CSARDPYGTSGTGSYEQYF	TGCAGTGCTAGAGATCCCTACGGGACTAGCGGGACGGGTAGTTACGAGCAGTACTTC
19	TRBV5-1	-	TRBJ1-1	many	CASSLPRTSPRGGNTEAFF	TGCGCCAGCAGCTTGCCCCGGACGTCACCCAGGGGTGGGAACACTGAAGCTTTCTTT
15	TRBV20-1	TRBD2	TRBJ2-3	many	CSARDSGLAGDTQYF	TGCAGTGCTAGAGACTCGGGACTAGCAGGAGATACGCAGTATTTT
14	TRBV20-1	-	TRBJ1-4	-	CSARTLDSNEKLFF	TGCAGTGCTAGGACCCTGGACAGCAATGAAAAACTGTTTTTT
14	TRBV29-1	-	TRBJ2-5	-	CSVEVSGRRETQYF	TGCAGCGTTGAGGTTAGCGGTAGAAGAGAGACCCAGTACTTC
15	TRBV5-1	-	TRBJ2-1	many	CASSLGQFSYNEQFF	TGCGCCAGCAGCCTCGGACAGTTCTCCTACAATGAGCAGTTCTTC
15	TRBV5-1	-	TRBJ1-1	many	CASSLDSPGDTEAFF	TGCGCCAGCAGCTTGGACTCTCCAGGGGACACTGAAGCTTTCTTT
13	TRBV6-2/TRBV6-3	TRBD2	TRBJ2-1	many	CASLAGVYNEQFF	TGTGCCAGCCTAGCGGGAGTTTACAATGAGCAGTTCTTC
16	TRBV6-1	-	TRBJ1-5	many	CASSVSGGFSNQPQHF	TGTGCCAGCAGTGTCTCCGGAGGCTTTAGCAATCAGCCCCAGCATTTT
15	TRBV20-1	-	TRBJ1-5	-	CSASGGGGGDQPQHF	TGCAGTGCGAGCGGAGGAGGAGGAGGAGATCAGCCCCAGCATTTT
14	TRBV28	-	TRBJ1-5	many	CASSVDGLNQPQHF	TGTGCCAGCAGTGTGGACGGACTCAATCAGCCCCAGCATTTT
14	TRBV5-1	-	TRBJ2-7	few	CASSGTTGTYEQYF	TGCGCCAGCAGCGGAACGACAGGAACCTACGAGCAGTACTTC
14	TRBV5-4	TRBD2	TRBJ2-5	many	CASSLGSGKETQYF	TGTGCCAGCAGCTTGGGTAGCGGGAAAGAGACCCAGTACTTC
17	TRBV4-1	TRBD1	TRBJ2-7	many	CASSQDPRQGRSYEQYF	TGCGCCAGCAGCCAAGATCCAAGACAGGGAAGGAGCTACGAGCAGTACTTC
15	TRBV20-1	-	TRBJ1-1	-	CSARDLPAGNTEAFF	TGCAGTGCTAGAGATCTCCCGGCAGGGAACACTGAAGCTTTCTTT
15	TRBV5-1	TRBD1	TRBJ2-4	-	CASSLGTGPENIQYF	TGCGCCAGCAGCCTCGGGACAGGACCCGAAAACATTCAGTACTTC
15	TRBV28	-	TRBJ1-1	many	CASSLRTAWNTEAFF	TGTGCCAGCAGTTTGCGGACAGCTTGGAACACTGAAGCTTTCTTT
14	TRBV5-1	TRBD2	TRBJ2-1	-	CASSLAPSGNEQFF	TGCGCCAGCAGCTTGGCCCCTAGCGGCAATGAGCAGTTCTTC
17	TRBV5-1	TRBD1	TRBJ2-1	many	CASSFIPGQGGYNEQFF	TGCGCCAGCAGCTTTATCCCGGGACAGGGAGGGTACAATGAGCAGTTCTTC
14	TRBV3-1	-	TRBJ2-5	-	CASSQESSGGTQSF	TGTGCCAGCAGCCAAGAAAGTAGTGGCGGGACCCAGTCCTTC
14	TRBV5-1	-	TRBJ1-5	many	CASSPGAGDQPQHF	TGCGCCAGCAGCCCAGGGGCCGGGGATCAGCCCCAGCATTTT
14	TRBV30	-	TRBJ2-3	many	CAWSLGVAADTQYF	TGTGCCTGGAGTTTGGGAGTAGCGGCAGATACGCAGTATTTT
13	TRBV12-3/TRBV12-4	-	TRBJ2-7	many	CASSFGSGDEQYF	TGTGCCAGCAGTTTCGGGTCTGGCGACGAGCAGTACTTC
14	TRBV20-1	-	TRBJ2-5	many	CSAREARLRETQYF	TGCAGTGCTAGAGAAGCCAGGTTAAGGGAGACCCAGTACTTC
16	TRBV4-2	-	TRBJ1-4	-	CASSQGLGDGNEKLFF	TGTGCCAGCAGCCAAGGTTTGGGGGACGGGAATGAAAAACTGTTTTTT
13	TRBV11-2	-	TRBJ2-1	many	CASSLDAGYEQFF	TGTGCCAGCAGCTTAGACGCGGGGTATGAGCAGTTCTTC
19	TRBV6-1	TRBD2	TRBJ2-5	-	CASSEPGPLLAGGQETQYF	TGTGCCAGCAGTGAACCGGGACCGCTACTAGCGGGAGGGCAAGAGACCCAGTACTTC
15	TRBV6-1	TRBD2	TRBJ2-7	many	CASSDLAGVTYEQYF	TGTGCCAGCAGTGATCTGGCGGGAGTCACCTACGAGCAGTACTTC
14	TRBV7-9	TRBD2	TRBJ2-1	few	CASSLVLAGYEQFF	TGTGCCAGCAGCTTGGTACTAGCGGGATATGAGCAGTTCTTC
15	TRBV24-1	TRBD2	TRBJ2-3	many	CATSRTSGKTDTQYF	TGTGCCACCAGCCGGACTAGCGGTAAAACAGATACGCAGTATTTT
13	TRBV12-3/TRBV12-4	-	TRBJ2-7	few	CASRRAGTYEQYF	TGTGCCAGCAGACGAGCAGGGACCTACGAGCAGTACTTC
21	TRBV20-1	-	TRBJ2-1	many	CSARELSRGTHPRPDHNEQFF	TGCAGTGCTAGAGAGTTAAGCAGGGGCACCCACCCCCGTCCAGACCACAATGAGCAGTTCTTC
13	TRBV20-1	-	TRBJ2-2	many	CSARDPGAGELFF	TGCAGTGCTAGAGATCCGGGGGCCGGGGAGCTGTTTTTT
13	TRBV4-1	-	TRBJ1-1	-	CASSQDSKIEAFF	TGCGCCAGCAGCCAAGATTCGAAGATTGAAGCTTTCTTT
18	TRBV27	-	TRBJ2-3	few	CASSFQIRAAASTDTQYF	TGTGCCAGCAGTTTCCAAATCCGGGCGGCGGCTAGCACAGATACGCAGTATTTT
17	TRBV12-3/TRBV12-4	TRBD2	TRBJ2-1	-	CASSPTPGTSAGNEQFF	TGTGCCAGCAGTCCTACTCCCGGGACTAGCGCGGGCAATGAGCAGTTCTTC
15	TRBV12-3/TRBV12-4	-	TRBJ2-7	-	CASSPQGVRSYEQYF	TGTGCCAGCAGTCCTCAAGGGGTTCGCTCCTACGAGCAGTACTTC
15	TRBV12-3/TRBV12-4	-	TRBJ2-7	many	CASSLRRTKRYEQYF	TGTGCCAGCAGTTTAAGACGGACTAAGCGCTACGAGCAGTACTTC
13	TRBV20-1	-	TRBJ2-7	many	CSAMGQTLYEQYF	TGCAGTGCTATGGGTCAGACACTCTACGAGCAGTACTTC
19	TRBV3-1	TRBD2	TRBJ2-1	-	CASSQDKAMRGSYYNEQFF	TGTGCCAGCAGCCAAGATAAGGCTATGCGCGGGAGCTACTACAATGAGCAGTTCTTC
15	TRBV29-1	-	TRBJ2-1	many	CSVGEPSLSYNEQFF	TGCAGCGTCGGTGAACCATCCCTCTCTTACAATGAGCAGTTCTTC
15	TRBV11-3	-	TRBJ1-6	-	CASSLRKGFESPLHF	TGTGCCAGCAGCTTACGGAAGGGTTTCGAGTCACCCCTCCACTTT
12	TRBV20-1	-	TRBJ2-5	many	CSVPGDQETQYF	TGCAGTGTCCCGGGAGACCAAGAGACCCAGTACTTC